This TCR beta chain came from a study of blood T cell repertoires in COVID-19 (dated by TCRdb to 2020 to 2022). Regarding the complete study: Samples from collaborators originated in the United States, Italy and Spain and spanned both the acute and convalescent phases of COVID-19. The material from the prospective study consisted of cDNA or gDNA derived from T cells, B-cell-depleted T cells, or PBMCs. Deeply sampled blood TCRbeta repertoires from subjects exposed to, actively infected with, or recovered from COVID-19 were included in the dataset. The repertoires were released in a freely available public database intended as a resource for research on the immune response to SARS-CoV-2. The samples were drawn from two sources: the first 160 participants of the ongoing ImmuneRACE study, and 1,254 subjects contributed by 6 global collaborators. A de-identified subject ID, COVID-19 status, age in years and sex were almost always included in the sample metadata. Where HLA class I and class II types were available, the types were taken from metadata supplied by the sample provider, not from assay-based typing. What the work shows at the level of the full study, not this receptor alone: The quantity of clinical and demographic metadata differed by source and by participant and was supplied without curation.

The immunoSEQ Assay, a bias-controlled multiplex PCR, was used to amplify TCRbeta CDR3 regions from genomic DNA. On the authors' methods: The number of nucleated cells in each sample was estimated from the amplification of reference gene primers within the assay. To quantify the absolute abundance of each unique TCRbeta CDR3 rearrangement, sequence reads were collapsed and filtered. Productive Simpson clonality was computed per sample as the square root of Simpson's diversity index over productive rearrangements. The table was pulled from immuneACCESS by TCRdb, which kept in-frame rearrangements only. Such tables lose some clones; where checked, under half of the loss comes from unresolved V genes, and the rest has no known cause. V, J and clone size derive from that table, while D and trimming were established from the DNA sequence. The sample includes about 210,000 clones, with about 82% observed a single time. 2% to 3% of the sample is taken by the ten largest.

This clone has just one count. Which antigen it targets is not known. No base quality values were provided; no much bigger clone lies one nucleotide off. At one collaborating source in Seattle, patients were enrolled during active infection and were followed longitudinally through the course of disease. Collaborating institutions collected whole blood in K2EDTA tubes following their own protocols. For TCRbeta analysis, collaborators shipped samples as frozen whole blood, isolated PBMCs, or DNA extracted from either of those sample types. Taken from cysteine to phenylalanine, the CDR3 has 16 residues. Solely the CDR3 DNA is kept, with 48 bases framed from the first base. V is cut back by 3 bases and J by 4 bases, with 8 bases in the junction unmatched. The germline V gene gives CDR1 as SGHTA and CDR2 as FQGTGA.

The sequenced sample was peripheral blood. This sequence originates from a woman in her seventies with COVID-19, enrolled during active disease. The chain was built from TRBV7-3 and TRBJ2-3; TRBD2 lines up with 9 middle nucleotides. The DNA sequence is TGTGCCAGCAGCTTCGGGGTAGCGGGAGAACCAGATACGCAGTATTTT. This encodes CASSFGVAGEPDTQYF.